This T cell receptor beta chain appears in the sequencing data of a study of long-term antiretroviral therapy in people with HIV. At survey level, the immunoSEQ assay was run in its v3.0 version. Profiled with immunoSEQ multiplex PCR; TCRdb holds only in-frame clones, not every one. The table records tens of thousands of clones, roughly 82% of them present only once. The CDR3 is 13 amino acids. Germline V gives CDR1 SSHAT, CDR2 FNYEAQ (reference sequence). Turning to this clone: Its antigen is currently unknown. Mismatch with germline at one junction end may stem from a read error.

Study-wide points: Post-ART samples showed increased diversity that remained below transplant donor control levels.

This clonotype originated in a man younger than 30 with HIV. The chain joins TRBV7-7 to TRBJ2-1, with D perhaps given as TRBD1 or TRBD2 (5 bases each). Sequenced here: unsorted PBMCs, sampled 0.3 years after starting antiretroviral therapy. CDR3 sequence: CASSSGRGQEQFF. The CDR3 DNA is TGTGCTAGCAGCTCTGGACGGGGCCAAGAGCAGTTCTTC.